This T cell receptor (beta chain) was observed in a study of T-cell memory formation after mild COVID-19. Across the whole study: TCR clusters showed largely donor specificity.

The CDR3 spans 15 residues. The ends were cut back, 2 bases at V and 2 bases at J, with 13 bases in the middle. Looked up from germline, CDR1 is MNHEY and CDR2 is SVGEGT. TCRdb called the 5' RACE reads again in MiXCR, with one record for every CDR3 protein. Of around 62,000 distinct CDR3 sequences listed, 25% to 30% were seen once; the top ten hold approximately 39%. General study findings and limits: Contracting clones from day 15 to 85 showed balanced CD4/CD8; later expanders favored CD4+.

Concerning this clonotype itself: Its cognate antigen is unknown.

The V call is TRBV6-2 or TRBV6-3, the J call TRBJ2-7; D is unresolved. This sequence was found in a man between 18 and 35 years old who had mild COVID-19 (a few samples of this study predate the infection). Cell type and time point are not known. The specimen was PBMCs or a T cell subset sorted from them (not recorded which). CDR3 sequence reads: CASSYRGSKTYEQYV. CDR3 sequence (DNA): TGTGCCAGCAGTTACCGCGGTAGCAAGACCTACGAGCAGTACGTC.